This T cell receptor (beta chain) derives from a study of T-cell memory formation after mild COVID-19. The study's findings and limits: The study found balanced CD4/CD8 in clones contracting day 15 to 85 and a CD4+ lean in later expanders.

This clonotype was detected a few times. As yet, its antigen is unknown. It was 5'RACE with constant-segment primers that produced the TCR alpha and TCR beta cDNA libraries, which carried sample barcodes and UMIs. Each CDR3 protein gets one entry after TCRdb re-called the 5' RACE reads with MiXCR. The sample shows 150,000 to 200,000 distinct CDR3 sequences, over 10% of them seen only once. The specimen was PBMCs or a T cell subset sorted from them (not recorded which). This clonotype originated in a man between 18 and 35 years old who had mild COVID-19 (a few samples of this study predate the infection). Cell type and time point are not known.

Here the CDR3 reads CASSLGGGGEQYV. The CDR3 region has the DNA TGTGCCAGCAGCTTGGGCGGCGGCGGCGAGCAGTACGTC. The rearrangement uses TRBV7-2 and TRBJ2-7; D not certain. Trimming took 3 bases from V and 6 from J, leaving 12 bases between them. Germline V lookup: CDR1 SGHTA, CDR2 FQGNSA. This CDR3 region has 13 residues.